This T cell receptor beta chain was identified during a study of blood T cell repertoires in COVID-19. At the level of the study: Nucleic acid was either cDNA or gDNA, and it came from T cells, B-cell-depleted T cells, or PBMCs.

Assay: immunoSEQ multiplex PCR; the TCRdb copy retains only in-frame clones and omits some. The sample carries 150,000 to 200,000 clones, around 83% recorded once. The CDR3 totals 15 residues. CDR1 SGHDT and CDR2 YYEEEE come from the germline V gene. The V gene lost 4 bases and the J gene lost 8 bases, with 18 bases spanning the gap. The receptor was isolated from a woman over 75 in a cohort sampled during active or convalescent COVID-19. Sample: peripheral blood. The chain employs TRBV5-6 and TRBJ1-4, with D perhaps TRBD1 (5 bases). CDR3 loop: CASSARAGFREKLFF. DNA for the CDR3: TGTGCCAGCAGCGCGAGAGCAGGGTTCAGGGAAAAACTGTTTTTT.